The clone carrying this TCR beta chain appeared a few times. What it binds is unknown. The ends lost 0 bases at V and 5 bases at J; junction bases unmatched: 0. CDR1 and CDR2 (germline): MNHEY, SVGEGT. The CDR3 spans 13 residues. These data originate in a study of T cell repertoires in cytomegalovirus infection. Study overall: It was the public TCR beta signatures that indicated both CMV infection and matching HLA type.

TCRdb re-derived calls from the reads in MiXCR, one entry per CDR3 protein. The profile covers 700,000 to 850,000 distinct CDR3 sequences, with 32% appearing a single time and roughly an eighth taken by the ten largest. The specimen comprised cultured CD8+ T cells from PBMCs, sampled from culture after CMV antigen stimulation. This clonotype originated in a human donor in good health (CMV status not recorded). Some clones in this sample may be carry-over from other donors' samples. The V call is TRBV6-2 or TRBV6-3, the J call TRBJ2-5, with 7 bases identical to TRBD2. This CDR3 reads CASSYSSGETQYF. In DNA form, the CDR3 reads TGTGCCAGCAGTTACTCTAGCGGGGAGACCCAGTACTTC.